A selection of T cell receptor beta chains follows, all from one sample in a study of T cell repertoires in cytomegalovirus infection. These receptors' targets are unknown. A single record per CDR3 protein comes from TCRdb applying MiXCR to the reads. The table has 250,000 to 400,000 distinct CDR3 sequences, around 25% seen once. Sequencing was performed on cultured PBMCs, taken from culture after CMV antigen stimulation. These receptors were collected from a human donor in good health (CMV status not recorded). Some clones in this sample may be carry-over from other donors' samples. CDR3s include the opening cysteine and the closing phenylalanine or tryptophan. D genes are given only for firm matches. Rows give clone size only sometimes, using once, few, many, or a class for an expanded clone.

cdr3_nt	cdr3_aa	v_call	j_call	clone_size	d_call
TGTGCCAGCAGCCGCAATATCGACAATGAGCAGTTCTTC	CASSRNIDNEQFF	TRBV7-3	TRBJ2-1	NA	NA
TGTGCCAGCAGCAACCGGGACAGGGGGCTCTATGGCTACACCTTC	CASSNRDRGLYGYTF	TRBV11-2	TRBJ1-2	few	TRBD1
TGTGCCAGCAGTTATATCGGGACCAAAAATGGAAACACCATATATTTT	CASSYIGTKNGNTIYF	TRBV28	TRBJ1-3	few	NA
TGTGCCAGCAGCTTAGTTGCGCTGGCTAGCGGGAGACATTTCTACAATGAGCAGTTCTTC	CASSLVALASGRHFYNEQFF	TRBV7-2	TRBJ2-1	few	TRBD2
TGTGCCAGCAGCGCGAATTGGCAGCAAGAGACCCAGTACTTC	CASSANWQQETQYF	TRBV7-2	TRBJ2-5	many	NA
TGCGCCAGCAGCTCCGTGGGACTAGTAAATCAGCCCCAGCATTTT	CASSSVGLVNQPQHF	TRBV4-1	TRBJ1-5	NA	NA
TGTGCCTGGAGCCGAAGGACAGGGAACAGAGAGACCCAGTACTTC	CAWSRRTGNRETQYF	TRBV30	TRBJ2-5	NA	TRBD1
TGCGCCAGCAGACTGGGGCCTCGGGACCAATCTGGGGCCAACGTCCTGACTTTC	CASRLGPRDQSGANVLTF	TRBV5-1	TRBJ2-6	few	NA
TGTGCCAGCAGTTTACCCCCATACGCGGCGTTCTTC	CASSLPPYAAFF	TRBV12-3/TRBV12-4	TRBJ2-1	few	NA
TGTGCCAGCAGTTATTCCGGGACGGAGAAGGGCTATGGCTACACCTTC	CASSYSGTEKGYGYTF	TRBV6-2/TRBV6-3	TRBJ1-2	many	NA
TGTGCCAGCAGAAAGACCGGGACAAAGAACACCGGGGAGCTGTTTTTT	CASRKTGTKNTGELFF	TRBV7-2	TRBJ2-2	many	NA
TGCGCCAGCAACGACAGGGAGAACACTGAAGCTTTCTTT	CASNDRENTEAFF	TRBV10-2	TRBJ1-1	few	TRBD1
TGTGCCAGCAGTTTACAGGGGAGAAGCCCCCAGTACTTC	CASSLQGRSPQYF	TRBV12-3/TRBV12-4	TRBJ2-7	NA	NA
TGTGCCAGCAGCTTCTTGGGCCCCGGGGAGCTGTTTTTT	CASSFLGPGELFF	TRBV7-6	TRBJ2-2	few	NA
TGTGCCAGCAGCGCAGTAGAATCTGGGACTAGCGGCTCCTACGAGCAGTACTTC	CASSAVESGTSGSYEQYF	TRBV9	TRBJ2-7	NA	TRBD2
TGTGCCAGTAGTAACAGGCGGCAGATAGCGGGAGGGCTTATAATCTTC	CASSNRRQIAGGLIIF	TRBV19	TRBJ2-1	NA	TRBD2
TGTGCCAGCAGACTTAGACAGGGGAACACTGAAGCTTTCTTT	CASRLRQGNTEAFF	TRBV12-3/TRBV12-4	TRBJ1-1	many	TRBD1
TGTGCCAGCAGCTTGACAGGGGTGACCGGGGAGCTGTTTTTT	CASSLTGVTGELFF	TRBV5-4	TRBJ2-2	NA	TRBD1
TGTGCCAGCAGCTCGCCGGTTGGAGGAGGAAACTATGGCTACACCTTC	CASSSPVGGGNYGYTF	TRBV7-2	TRBJ1-2	many	NA
TGTGCCAGCAGTTTATGGGACTCCCTGAGCTCCTACAATGAGCAGTTCTTC	CASSLWDSLSSYNEQFF	TRBV28	TRBJ2-1	few	NA
TGTGCCAGTAGTTTGGGACAGGCTAAGCAGCGGCCCCAGCATTTT	CASSLGQAKQRPQHF	TRBV19	TRBJ1-5	NA	TRBD1
TGCAGTGCTAGTGCCGGGCTCCATGGCTACACCTTC	CSASAGLHGYTF	TRBV20-1	TRBJ1-2	few	NA
TGTGCCAGCAGTCCCAACAGGGGGCTAGGTGAAAAACTGTTTTTT	CASSPNRGLGEKLFF	TRBV12-3/TRBV12-4	TRBJ1-4	NA	TRBD1
TGCAGTGCTAATATAGCGGAGCTCTACAATGAGCAGTTCTTC	CSANIAELYNEQFF	TRBV20-1	TRBJ2-1	NA	NA
TGTGCCCATGGGCGACAGGGTGGGAACTATGGCTACACCTTC	CAHGRQGGNYGYTF	TRBV28	TRBJ1-2	once	TRBD1
TGTGCCAGCAGCTTACAGCCCAATCAGCCCCAGCATTTT	CASSLQPNQPQHF	TRBV7-2	TRBJ1-5	NA	NA
TGTGCCAGCAGTGAAACCCCAGAACACGAGCAGTTCTTC	CASSETPEHEQFF	TRBV6-1	TRBJ2-1	few	NA
TGTGCCAGCAGCGAAAGACAGGGGTCCAATGAGCAGTTCTTC	CASSERQGSNEQFF	TRBV7-2	TRBJ2-1	few	TRBD1